This T cell receptor beta chain was identified in a study of cytomegalovirus exposure and HLA in healthy donors. General observations from the study: Versus the approximately 670-donor mean, an Asian-associated ancestry cluster reportedly showed fewer N-insertions in a later analysis. Trimming of TCR beta V- and J-genes showed a link, identified in a later analysis, to a missense DCLRE1C variant. Follow-up analysis seemed to connect common viral pathogens with several of the most significant clusters identified.

The CDR3 runs to 14 residues. Trimming removed 1 base at V and 7 bases at J, with 13 bases between. Germline assignment: CDR1 SEHNR and CDR2 FQNEAQ (reference sequence). This PCR relied on a set of 60 Vbeta primers and 13 Jbeta primers. This table comes from immunoSEQ multiplex PCR, and its TCRdb copy is limited to in-frame clones, with some not included. The sample shows around 91,000 clones, roughly 78% of them seen only once. This clone was detected once. What it binds is unknown. Sequenced input: PBMCs. The receptor's source is a male donor in good health and CMV-seropositive. The rearrangement uses TRBV7-9 and TRBJ1-1; perhaps TRBD1 as D (5 bases). The CDR3 bases are TGTGCCAGCAGCTTAGTTACGGGGGGGGGTGAAGCTTTCTTT. It specifies CASSLVTGGGEAFF.